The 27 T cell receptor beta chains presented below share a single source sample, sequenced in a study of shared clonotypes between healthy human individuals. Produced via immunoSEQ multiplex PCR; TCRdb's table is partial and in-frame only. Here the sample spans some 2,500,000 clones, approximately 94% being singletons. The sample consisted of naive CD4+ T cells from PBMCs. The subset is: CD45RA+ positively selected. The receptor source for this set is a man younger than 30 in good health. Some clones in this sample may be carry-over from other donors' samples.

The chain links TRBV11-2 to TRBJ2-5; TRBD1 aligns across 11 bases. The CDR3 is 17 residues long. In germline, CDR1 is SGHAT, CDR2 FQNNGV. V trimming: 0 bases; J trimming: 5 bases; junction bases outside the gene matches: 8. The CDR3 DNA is TGTGCCAGCAGCTTAGATCAACGGACAGGGGGCGGGGAGACCCAGTACTTC. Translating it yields CASSLDQRTGGGETQYF.

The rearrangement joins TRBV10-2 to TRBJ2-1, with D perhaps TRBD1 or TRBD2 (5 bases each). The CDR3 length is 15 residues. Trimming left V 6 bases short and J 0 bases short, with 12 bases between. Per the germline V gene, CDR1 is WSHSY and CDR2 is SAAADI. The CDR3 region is CASSTGTGSYNEQFF. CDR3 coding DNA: TGCGCCAGCAGCACCGGGACGGGCTCCTACAATGAGCAGTTCTTC.

CDR3 region: CSVATSGRASHDTQYF. CDR3 sequence (DNA): TGCAGCGTTGCGACTAGCGGGAGGGCCTCGCACGATACGCAGTATTTT. V and J are TRBV29-1 and TRBJ2-3; 14 nucleotides agree with TRBD2. This CDR3 has 16 amino acids. CDR1 is SQVTM, CDR2 ANQGSEA, per germline. Unmatched junction bases numbered 9, after V lost 4 bases and J lost 6 bases.

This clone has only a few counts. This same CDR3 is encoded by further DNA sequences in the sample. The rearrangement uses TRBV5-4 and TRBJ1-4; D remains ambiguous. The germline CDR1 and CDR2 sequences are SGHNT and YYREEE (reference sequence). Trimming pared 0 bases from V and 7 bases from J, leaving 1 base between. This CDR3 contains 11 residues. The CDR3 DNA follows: TGTGCCAGCAGCTTGGGTGAAAAACTGTTTTTT. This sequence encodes CASSLGEKLFF.

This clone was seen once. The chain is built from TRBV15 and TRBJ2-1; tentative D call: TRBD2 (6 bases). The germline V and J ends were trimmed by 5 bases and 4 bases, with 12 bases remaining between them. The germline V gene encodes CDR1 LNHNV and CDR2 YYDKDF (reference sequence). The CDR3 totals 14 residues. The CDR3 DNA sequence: TGTGCCACCAGCCGAGGACTACATTACAATGAGCAGTTCTTC. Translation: CATSRGLHYNEQFF.

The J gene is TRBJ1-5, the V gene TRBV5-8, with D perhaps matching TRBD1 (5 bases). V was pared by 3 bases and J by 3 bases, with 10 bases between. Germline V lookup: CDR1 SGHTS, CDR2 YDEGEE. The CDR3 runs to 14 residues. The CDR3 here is CASSWGRSNQPQHF. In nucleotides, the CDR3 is TGTGCCAGCAGCTGGGGACGGTCCAATCAGCCCCAGCATTTT.

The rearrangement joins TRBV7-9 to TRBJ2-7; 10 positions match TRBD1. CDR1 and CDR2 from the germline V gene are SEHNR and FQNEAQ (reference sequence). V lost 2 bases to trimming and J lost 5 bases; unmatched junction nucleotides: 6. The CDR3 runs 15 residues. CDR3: CASSLMGQGFHEQYF. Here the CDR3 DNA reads TGTGCCAGCAGCTTAATGGGACAGGGGTTCCACGAGCAGTACTTC.

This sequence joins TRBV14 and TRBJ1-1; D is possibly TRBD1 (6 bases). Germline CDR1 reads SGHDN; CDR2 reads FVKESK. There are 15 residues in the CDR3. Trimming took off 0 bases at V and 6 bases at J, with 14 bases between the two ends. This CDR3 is CASSQDLQGKPEAFF. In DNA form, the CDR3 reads TGTGCCAGCAGCCAAGATTTGCAGGGGAAACCTGAAGCTTTCTTT.

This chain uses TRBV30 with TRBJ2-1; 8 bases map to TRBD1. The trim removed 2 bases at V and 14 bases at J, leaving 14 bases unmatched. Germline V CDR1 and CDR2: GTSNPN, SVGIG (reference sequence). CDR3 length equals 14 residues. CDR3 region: CAWSSFLIGTGEFF. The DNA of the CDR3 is TGTGCCTGGAGTTCCTTTTTAATCGGGACAGGAGAGTTCTTC.

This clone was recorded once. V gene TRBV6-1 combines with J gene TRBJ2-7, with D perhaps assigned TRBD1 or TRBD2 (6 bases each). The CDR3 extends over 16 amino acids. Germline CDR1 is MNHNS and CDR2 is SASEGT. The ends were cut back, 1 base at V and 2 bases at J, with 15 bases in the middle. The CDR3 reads CASSEVFGGLTYEQYF. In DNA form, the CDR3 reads TGTGCCAGCAGTGAAGTTTTTGGGGGGCTAACCTACGAGCAGTACTTC.

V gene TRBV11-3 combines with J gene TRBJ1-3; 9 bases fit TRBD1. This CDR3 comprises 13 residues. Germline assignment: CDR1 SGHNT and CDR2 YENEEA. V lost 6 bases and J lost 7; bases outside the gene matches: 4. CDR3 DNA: TGTGCCAGCAGTAGCGGACAGGGGAACACCATATATTTT. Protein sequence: CASSSGQGNTIYF.

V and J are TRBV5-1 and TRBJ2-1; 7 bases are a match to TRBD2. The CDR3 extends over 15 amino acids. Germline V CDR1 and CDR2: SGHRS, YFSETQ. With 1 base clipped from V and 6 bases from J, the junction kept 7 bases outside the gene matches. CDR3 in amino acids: CASSLLQRDSNEQFF. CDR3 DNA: TGCGCCAGCAGCTTGTTGCAGCGGGACTCCAATGAGCAGTTCTTC.

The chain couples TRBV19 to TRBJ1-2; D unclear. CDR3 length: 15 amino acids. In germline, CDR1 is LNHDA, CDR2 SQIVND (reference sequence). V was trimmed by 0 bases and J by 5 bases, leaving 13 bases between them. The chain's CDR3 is CASSIDRSHPYGYTF. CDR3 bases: TGTGCCAGTAGTATAGACCGTTCCCACCCTTATGGCTACACCTTC.

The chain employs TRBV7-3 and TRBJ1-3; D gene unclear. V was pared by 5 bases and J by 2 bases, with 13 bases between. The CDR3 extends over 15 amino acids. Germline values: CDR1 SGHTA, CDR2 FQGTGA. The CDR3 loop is CASSILPGPGNTIYF. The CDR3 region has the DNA TGTGCCAGCAGCATCCTTCCAGGCCCTGGAAACACCATATATTTT.

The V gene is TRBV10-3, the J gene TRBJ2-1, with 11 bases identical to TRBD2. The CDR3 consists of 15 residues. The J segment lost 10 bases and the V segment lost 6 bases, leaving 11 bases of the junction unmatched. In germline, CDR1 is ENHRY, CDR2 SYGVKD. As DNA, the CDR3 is TGTGCCATCAGCGATCAGGGACTAGCGGACGGGGAGCAGTTCTTC. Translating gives CAISDQGLADGEQFF.

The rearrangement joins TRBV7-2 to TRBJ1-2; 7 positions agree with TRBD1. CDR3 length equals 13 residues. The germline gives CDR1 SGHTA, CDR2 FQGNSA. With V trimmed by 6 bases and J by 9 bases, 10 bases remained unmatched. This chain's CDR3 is CASSWRQGMSYTF. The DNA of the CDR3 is TGTGCCAGCAGTTGGAGACAGGGAATGAGCTACACCTTC.

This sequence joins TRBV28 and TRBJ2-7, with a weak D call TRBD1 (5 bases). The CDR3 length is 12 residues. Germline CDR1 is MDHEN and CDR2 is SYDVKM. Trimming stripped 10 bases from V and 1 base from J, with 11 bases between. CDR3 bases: TGTGCCACTCAGACAGTATCCTACGAGCAGTACTTC. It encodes CATQTVSYEQYF.

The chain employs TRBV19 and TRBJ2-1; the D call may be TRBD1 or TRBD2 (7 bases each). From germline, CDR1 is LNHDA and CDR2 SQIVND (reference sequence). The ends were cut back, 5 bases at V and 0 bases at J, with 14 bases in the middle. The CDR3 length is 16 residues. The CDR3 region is CASSALRGGSYNEQFF. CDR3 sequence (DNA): TGTGCCAGTAGTGCCCTCAGGGGGGGCTCCTACAATGAGCAGTTCTTC.

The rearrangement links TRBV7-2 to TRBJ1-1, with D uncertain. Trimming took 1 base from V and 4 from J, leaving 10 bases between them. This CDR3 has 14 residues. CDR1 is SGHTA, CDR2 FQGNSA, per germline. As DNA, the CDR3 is TGTGCCAGCAGCTTAGAACAGCGAGTCACTGAAGCTTTCTTT. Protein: CASSLEQRVTEAFF. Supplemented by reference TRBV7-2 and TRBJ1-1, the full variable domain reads GAGVSQSPSNKVTEKGKDVELRCDPISGHTALYWYRQSLGQGLEFLIYFQGNSAPDKSGLPSDRFSAERTGGSVSTLTIQRTQQEDSAVYLCASSLEQRVTEAFFGQGTRLTVV.

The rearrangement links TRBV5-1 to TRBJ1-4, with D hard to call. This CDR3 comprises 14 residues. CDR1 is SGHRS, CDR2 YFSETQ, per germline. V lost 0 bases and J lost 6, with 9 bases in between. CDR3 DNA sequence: TGCGCCAGCAGCTTGGGCAGCCAAGATGAAAAACTGTTTTTT. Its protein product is CASSLGSQDEKLFF. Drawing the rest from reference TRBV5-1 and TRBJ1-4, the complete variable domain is KAGVTQTPRYLIKTRGQQVTLSCSPISGHRSVSWYQQTPGQGLQFLFEYFSETQRNKGNFPGRFSGRQFSNSRSEMNVSTLELGDSALYLCASSLGSQDEKLFFGSGTQLSVL.

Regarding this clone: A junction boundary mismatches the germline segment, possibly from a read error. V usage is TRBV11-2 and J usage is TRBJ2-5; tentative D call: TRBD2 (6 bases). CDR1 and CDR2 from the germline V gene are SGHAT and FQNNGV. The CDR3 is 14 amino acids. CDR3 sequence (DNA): TGTGCCGGCAGCCCGGGGGTCGGGGAGGAGACCCAGTACTTC. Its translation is CAGSPGVGEETQYF.

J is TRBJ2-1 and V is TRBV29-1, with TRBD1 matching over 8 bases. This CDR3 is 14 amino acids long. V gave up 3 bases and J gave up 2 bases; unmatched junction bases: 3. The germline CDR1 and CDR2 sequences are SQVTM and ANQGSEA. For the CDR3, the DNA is TGCAGCGTTGAGGGACAGGTCGCCTACAATGAGCAGTTCTTC. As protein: CSVEGQVAYNEQFF.

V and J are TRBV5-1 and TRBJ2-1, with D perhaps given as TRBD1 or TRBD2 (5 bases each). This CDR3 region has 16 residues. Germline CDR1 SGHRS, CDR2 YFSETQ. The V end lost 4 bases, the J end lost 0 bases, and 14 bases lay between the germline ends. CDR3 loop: CASSRGDQLSYNEQFF. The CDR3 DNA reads TGCGCCAGCAGCCGTGGGGACCAACTCTCCTACAATGAGCAGTTCTTC.

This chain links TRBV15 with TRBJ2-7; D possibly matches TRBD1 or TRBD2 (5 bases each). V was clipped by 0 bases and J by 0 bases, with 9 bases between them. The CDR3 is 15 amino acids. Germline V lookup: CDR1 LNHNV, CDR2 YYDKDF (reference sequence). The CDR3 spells CATSRDGTVSYEQYF. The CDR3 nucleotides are TGTGCCACCAGCAGAGATGGGACGGTCTCCTACGAGCAGTACTTC. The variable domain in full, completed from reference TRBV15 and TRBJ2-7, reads DAMVIQNPRYQVTQFGKPVTLSCSQTLNHNVMYWYQQKSSQAPKLLFHYYDKDFNNEADTPDNFQSRRPNTSFCFLDIRSPGLGDTAMYLCATSRDGTVSYEQYFGPGTRLTVT.

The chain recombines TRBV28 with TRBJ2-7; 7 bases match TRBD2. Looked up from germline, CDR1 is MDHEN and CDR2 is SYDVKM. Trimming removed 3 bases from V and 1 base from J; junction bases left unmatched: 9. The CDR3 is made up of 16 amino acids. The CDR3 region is CASSFMFGGSSYEQYF. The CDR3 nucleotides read TGTGCCAGCAGTTTTATGTTCGGCGGGAGTTCCTACGAGCAGTACTTC.

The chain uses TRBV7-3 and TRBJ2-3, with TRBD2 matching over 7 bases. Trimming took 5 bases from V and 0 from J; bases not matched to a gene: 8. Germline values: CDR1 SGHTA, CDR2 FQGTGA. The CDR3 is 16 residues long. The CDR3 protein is CASSPSGGTSTDTQYF. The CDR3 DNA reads TGTGCCAGCAGCCCCTCCGGGGGGACCAGCACAGATACGCAGTATTTT.

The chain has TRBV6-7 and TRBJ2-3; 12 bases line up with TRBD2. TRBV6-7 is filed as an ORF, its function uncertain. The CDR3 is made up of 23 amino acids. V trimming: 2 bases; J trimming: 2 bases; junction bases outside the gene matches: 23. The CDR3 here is CASSYGLGVGGSTSGSITDTQYF. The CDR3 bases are TGTGCCAGCAGTTACGGGTTGGGGGTAGGAGGGTCGACTAGCGGGAGCATCACAGATACGCAGTATTTT.